The rows below give T cell receptor beta chains drawn from one sample of a study of cytomegalovirus exposure and HLA in healthy donors. Produced via immunoSEQ multiplex PCR; TCRdb's table is partial and in-frame only. The table has about 90,000 clones, around four fifths seen once. Sequencing was performed on PBMCs. These receptors were collected from a man younger than 40 in good health and CMV-seronegative. CDR3s include the opening cysteine and the closing phenylalanine or tryptophan. Fields, in order: CDR3 protein, J gene, V gene, clone size, D gene. The D gene is left open where the match is weak. Clone sizes are given selectively: once, few, many, or a class where the clone is expanded.

CASSRLGGTQYF | TRBJ2-3 | TRBV6-5 | - | -
CASSDGGGNEKLFF | TRBJ1-4 | TRBV6-1 | once | -
CASSEGISGGADEQFF | TRBJ2-1 | TRBV2 | - | TRBD2
CASSPENEQFF | TRBJ2-1 | TRBV18 | - | -
CASSDYGVYEQYF | TRBJ2-7 | TRBV2 | few | -
CASSQTENTEAFF | TRBJ1-1 | TRBV7-2 | - | -
CATSRRYRTSGGVPYEQYF | TRBJ2-7 | TRBV15 | once | TRBD2
CASSPDPRASNEKLFF | TRBJ1-4 | TRBV5-1 | - | -
CASSVGDSAGHNEQFF | TRBJ2-1 | TRBV9 | - | -
CSVGDSIYEQYF | TRBJ2-7 | TRBV29-1 | once | TRBD1